The clone carrying this T cell receptor (beta chain) is a singleton in its sample. What it binds is unknown. The source of the sample is a study of shared clonotypes between healthy human individuals. Findings and caveats of the study: An expected dependence of interdonor clonotype sharing on sequencing depth was noted.

Into CD45RA+ naive and CD45RA-negative memory subsets, the CD4+ cells were split. The authors distributed each subset's genomic DNA evenly over several immunoSEQ plates. Repertoires were generated with immunoSEQ multiplex PCR, while TCRdb's copy carries only in-frame clones and drops some. There are over 1.5 million clones in the sample; about 98% occur only once, and about 0.45% lies in the top ten. The germline gives CDR1 MNHEY, CDR2 SVGAGI. The CDR3 runs to 13 residues. V shed 8 bases and J 5 bases; nucleotides not matched to a gene: 6. The source of this sequence is a man aged 25 to 45 in good health. Sequenced input: naive CD4+ T cells sorted from blood. As to subset: CD45RA+ positively selected. The chain carries TRBV6-5 and TRBJ2-1; 7 bases fit TRBD2. The CDR3 sequence is CASRASGNNEQFF. The CDR3 DNA sequence: TGTGCCAGCCGTGCTAGCGGTAACAATGAGCAGTTCTTC.